The T cell receptor (beta chain) under discussion was sequenced for a study of T cell repertoires in cytomegalovirus infection. Background on the study: Public TCR beta signature analysis indicated the presence of both CMV infection and matching HLA type.

V lost 4 bases, J lost 3 bases, and 19 bases lay in between. The CDR3 covers 16 residues. CDR1 is MNHEY, CDR2 SMNVEV, per germline (reference sequence). About this clonotype itself: Its specificity is unknown.

One entry per CDR3 protein, called by TCRdb with MiXCR from the reads. The table shows a few hundred thousand distinct CDR3 sequences, with 25% to 35% occurring only once. This clonotype originated in a human donor in good health (CMV status not recorded). Some clones in this sample may be carry-over from other donors' samples. The sample in question was cultured PBMCs, obtained from culture after CMV antigen stimulation. The chain has TRBV27 and TRBJ2-7; D gene uncertain. CDR3 DNA: TGTGCCAGCAGTTCCAACACTGGCCTACCGGACTACGAGCAGTACTTC. Protein product: CASSSNTGLPDYEQYF.